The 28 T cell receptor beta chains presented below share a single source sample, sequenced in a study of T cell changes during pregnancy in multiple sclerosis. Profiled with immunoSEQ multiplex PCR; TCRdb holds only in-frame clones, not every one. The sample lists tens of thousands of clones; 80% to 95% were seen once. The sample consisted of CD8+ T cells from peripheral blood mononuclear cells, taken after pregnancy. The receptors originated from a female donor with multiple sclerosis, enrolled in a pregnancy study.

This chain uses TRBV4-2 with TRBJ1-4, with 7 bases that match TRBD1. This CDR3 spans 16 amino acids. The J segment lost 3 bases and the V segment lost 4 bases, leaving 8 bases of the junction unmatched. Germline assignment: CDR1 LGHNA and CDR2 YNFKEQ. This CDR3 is CASSPGGAISNEKLFF. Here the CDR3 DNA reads TGTGCCAGCAGCCCAGGGGGTGCGATCTCTAATGAAAAACTGTTTTTT.

The DNA of the CDR3 is TGTGCCAGCAGCATCCAGGGTAAGCTGAACACTGAAGCTTTCTTT. Translating gives CASSIQGKLNTEAFF. The chain uses TRBV11-1 and TRBJ1-1, with D possibly being TRBD1 (5 bases). V was pared by 5 bases and J by 0 bases, with 13 bases between. The CDR3 extends over 15 amino acids. Germline CDR1 SGHAT, CDR2 FQDESV (reference sequence). Full variable domain (missing parts from reference TRBV11-1 and TRBJ1-1): EAEVAQSPRYKITEKSQAVAFWCDPISGHATLYWYRQILGQGPELLVQFQDESVVDDSQLPKDRFSAERLKGVDSTLKIQPAELGDSAMYLCASSIQGKLNTEAFFGQGTRLTVV.

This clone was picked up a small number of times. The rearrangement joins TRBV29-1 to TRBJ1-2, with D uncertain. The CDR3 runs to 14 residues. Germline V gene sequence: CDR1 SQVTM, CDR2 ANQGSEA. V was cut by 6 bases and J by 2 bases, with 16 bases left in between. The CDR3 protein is CSVPGEGLNYGYTF. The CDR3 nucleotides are TGCAGCGTCCCCGGCGAGGGATTGAACTATGGCTACACCTTC.

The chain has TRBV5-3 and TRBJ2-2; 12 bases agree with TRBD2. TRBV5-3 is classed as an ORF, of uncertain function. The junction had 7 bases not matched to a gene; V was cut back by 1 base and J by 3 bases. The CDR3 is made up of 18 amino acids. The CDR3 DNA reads TGTGCCAGAAGCTTGAGCCTAGCGGGAGGGAGCGACACCGGGGAGCTGTTTTTT. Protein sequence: CARSLSLAGGSDTGELFF.

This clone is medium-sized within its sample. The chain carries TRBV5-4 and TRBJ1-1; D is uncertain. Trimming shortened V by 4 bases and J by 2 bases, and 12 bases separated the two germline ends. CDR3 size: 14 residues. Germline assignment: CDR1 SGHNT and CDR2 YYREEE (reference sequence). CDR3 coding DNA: TGTGCCAGCAGCCCCTACCGAGGTAACACTGAAGCTTTCTTT. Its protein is CASSPYRGNTEAFF.

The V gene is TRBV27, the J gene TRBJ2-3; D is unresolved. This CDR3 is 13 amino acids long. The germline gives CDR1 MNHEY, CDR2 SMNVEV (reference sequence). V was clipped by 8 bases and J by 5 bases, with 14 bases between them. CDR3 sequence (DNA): TGTGCCAGCTCCAGTCGGGTGAGAGATACGCAGTATTTT. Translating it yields CASSSRVRDTQYF.

The CDR3 is CASSPRTGHLVGELFF. CDR3 coding DNA: TGTGCCAGCAGCCCCCGGACAGGGCACCTGGTCGGGGAGCTGTTTTTT. This chain joins TRBV7-3 and TRBJ2-2, with 8 bases matching TRBD1. The V and J ends lost 5 bases and 7 bases, in that order; junction bases with no gene match: 12. Germline V lookup: CDR1 SGHTA, CDR2 FQGTGA. The CDR3 sequence is 16 residues long.

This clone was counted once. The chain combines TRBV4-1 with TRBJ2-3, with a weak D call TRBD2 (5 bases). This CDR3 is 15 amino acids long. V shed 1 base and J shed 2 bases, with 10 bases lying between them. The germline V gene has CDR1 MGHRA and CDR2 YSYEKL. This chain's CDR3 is CASSQVGLTTDTQYF. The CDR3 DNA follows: TGCGCCAGCAGCCAAGTAGGACTTACCACAGATACGCAGTATTTT.

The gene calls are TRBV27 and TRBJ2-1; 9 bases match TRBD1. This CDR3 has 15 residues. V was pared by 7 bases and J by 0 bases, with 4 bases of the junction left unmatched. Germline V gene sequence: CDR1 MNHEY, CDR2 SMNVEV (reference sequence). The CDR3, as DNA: TGTGCCAGCACCCAGGACAGGGGCTCCTACAATGAGCAGTTCTTC. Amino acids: CASTQDRGSYNEQFF.

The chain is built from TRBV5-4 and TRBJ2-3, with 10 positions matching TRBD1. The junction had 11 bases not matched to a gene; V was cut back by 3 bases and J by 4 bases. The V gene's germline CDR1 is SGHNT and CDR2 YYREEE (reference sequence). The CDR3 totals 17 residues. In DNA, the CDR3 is TGTGCCAGCAGCTCGCCAGGGACAGGGGCAATCCCAGATACGCAGTATTTT. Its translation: CASSSPGTGAIPDTQYF.

The CDR3 coding sequence is TGTGCCAGCGCGGGGGGAGGGAACACCGGGGAGCTGTTTTTT. Its protein product is CASAGGGNTGELFF. V gene TRBV7-3 combines with J gene TRBJ2-2; 8 bases line up with TRBD2. Germline CDR1 reads SGHTA; CDR2 reads FQGTGA. The CDR3 is 14 amino acids. V gave up 8 bases and J gave up 1 base; unmatched junction bases: 3.

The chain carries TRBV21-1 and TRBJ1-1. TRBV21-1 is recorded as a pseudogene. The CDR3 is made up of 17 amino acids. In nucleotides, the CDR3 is TGTGCCAGCAGCGGAGGGGGGGTAAAGCCGATGAACACTGAAGCTTTCTTT. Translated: CASSGGGVKPMNTEAFF.

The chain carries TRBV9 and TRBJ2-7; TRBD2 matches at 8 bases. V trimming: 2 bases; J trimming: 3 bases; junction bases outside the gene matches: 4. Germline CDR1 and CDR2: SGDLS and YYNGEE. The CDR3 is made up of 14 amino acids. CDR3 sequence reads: CASSVGSGDYEQYF. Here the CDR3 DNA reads TGTGCCAGCAGCGTGGGTAGCGGGGACTACGAGCAGTACTTC.

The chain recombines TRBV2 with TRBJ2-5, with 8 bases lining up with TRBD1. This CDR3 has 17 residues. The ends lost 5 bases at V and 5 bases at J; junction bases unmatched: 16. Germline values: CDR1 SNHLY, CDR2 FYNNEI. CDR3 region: CASSQGQGQTDSETQYF. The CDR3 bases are TGTGCCAGCAGTCAAGGACAGGGCCAGACGGATTCGGAGACCCAGTACTTC.

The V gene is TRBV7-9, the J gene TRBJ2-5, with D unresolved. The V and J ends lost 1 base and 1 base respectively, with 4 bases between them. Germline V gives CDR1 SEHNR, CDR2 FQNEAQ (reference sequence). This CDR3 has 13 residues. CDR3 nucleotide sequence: TGTGCCAGCAGCTTAGACGGCCAAGAGACCCAGTACTTC. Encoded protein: CASSLDGQETQYF.

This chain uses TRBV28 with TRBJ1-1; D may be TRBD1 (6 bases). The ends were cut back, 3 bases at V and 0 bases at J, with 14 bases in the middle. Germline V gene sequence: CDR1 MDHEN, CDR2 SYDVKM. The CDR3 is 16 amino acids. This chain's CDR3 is CASSFPRDNLNTEAFF. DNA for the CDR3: TGTGCCAGCAGTTTCCCACGGGACAACCTGAACACTGAAGCTTTCTTT.

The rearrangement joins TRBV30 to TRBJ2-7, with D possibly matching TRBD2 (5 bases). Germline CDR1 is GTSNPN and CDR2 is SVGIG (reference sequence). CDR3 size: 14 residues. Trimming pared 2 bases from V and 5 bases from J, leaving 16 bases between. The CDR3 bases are TGTGCCTGGAGTCGGATATCTAGCAGTGACGAGCAGTACTTC. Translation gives CAWSRISSSDEQYF.

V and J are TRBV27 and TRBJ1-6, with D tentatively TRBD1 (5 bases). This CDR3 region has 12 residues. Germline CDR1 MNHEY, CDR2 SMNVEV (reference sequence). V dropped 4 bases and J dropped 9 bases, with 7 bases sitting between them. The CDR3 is CASSSGFSPLHF. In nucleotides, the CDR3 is TGTGCCAGCAGTTCAGGGTTTTCACCCCTCCACTTT.

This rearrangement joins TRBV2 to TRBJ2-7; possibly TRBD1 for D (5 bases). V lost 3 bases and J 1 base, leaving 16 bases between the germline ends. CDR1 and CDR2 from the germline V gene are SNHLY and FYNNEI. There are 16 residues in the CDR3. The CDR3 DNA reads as TGTGCCAGCAGTGACTCCCCGGGCAGGGTTTCCTACGAGCAGTACTTC. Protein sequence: CASSDSPGRVSYEQYF.

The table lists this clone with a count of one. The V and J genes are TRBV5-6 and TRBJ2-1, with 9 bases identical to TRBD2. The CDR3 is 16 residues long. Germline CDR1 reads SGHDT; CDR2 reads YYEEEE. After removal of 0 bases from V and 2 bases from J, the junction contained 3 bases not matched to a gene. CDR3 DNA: TGTGCCAGCAGCTTGGAGTCTAGCGGGGCCTACAATGAGCAGTTCTTC. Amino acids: CASSLESSGAYNEQFF.

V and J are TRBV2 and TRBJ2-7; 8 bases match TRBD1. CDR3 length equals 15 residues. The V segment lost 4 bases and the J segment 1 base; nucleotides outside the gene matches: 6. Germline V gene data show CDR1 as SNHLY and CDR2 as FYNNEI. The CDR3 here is CASSARTGSSYEQYF. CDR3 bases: TGTGCCAGCAGTGCCCGGACAGGGAGTTCCTACGAGCAGTACTTC.

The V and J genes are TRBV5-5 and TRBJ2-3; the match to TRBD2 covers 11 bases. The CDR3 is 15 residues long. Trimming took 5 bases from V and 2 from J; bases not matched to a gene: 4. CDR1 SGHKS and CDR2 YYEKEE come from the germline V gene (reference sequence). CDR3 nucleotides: TGTGCCAGCAGAGAGGGACTAGCGGTCACAGATACGCAGTATTTT. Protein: CASREGLAVTDTQYF.

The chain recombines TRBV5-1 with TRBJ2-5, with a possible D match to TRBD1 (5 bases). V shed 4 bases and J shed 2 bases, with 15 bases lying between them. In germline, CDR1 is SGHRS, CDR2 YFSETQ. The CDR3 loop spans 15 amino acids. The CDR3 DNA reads TGCGCCAGCAGCCCCGGCCTCTCAGGGCAAGAGACCCAGTACTTC. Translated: CASSPGLSGQETQYF.

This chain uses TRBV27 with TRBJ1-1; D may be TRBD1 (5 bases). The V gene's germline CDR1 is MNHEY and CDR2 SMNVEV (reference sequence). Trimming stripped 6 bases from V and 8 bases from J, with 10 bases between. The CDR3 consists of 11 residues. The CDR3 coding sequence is TGTGCCAGCAGATCAGGGCGGGAAGCTTTCTTT. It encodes CASRSGREAFF.

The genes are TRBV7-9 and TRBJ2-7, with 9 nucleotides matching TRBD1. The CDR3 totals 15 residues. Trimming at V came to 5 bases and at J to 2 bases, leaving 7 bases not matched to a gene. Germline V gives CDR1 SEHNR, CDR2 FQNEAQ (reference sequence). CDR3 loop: CASSRGQGRTYEQYF. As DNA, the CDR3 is TGTGCCAGCAGCCGAGGACAGGGGAGAACCTACGAGCAGTACTTC.

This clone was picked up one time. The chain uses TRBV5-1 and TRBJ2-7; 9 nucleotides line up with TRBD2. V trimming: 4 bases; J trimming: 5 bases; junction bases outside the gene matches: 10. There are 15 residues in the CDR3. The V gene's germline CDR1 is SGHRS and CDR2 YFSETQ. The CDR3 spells CASSPIGGRVHEQYF. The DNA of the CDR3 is TGCGCCAGCAGCCCTATCGGCGGGAGGGTCCACGAGCAGTACTTC.

CDR3 DNA: TGTGCCACCTCCGTAGGACAGGGAACAGAAGCTTTCTTT. Encoded protein: CATSVGQGTEAFF. The chain combines TRBV15 with TRBJ1-1; 8 positions match TRBD1. The germline gives CDR1 LNHNV, CDR2 YYDKDF (reference sequence). The V gene end was trimmed by 8 bases and the J gene end by 8 bases; junction bases not matched to a gene: 10. This CDR3 has 13 residues.

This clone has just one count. The CDR3, as DNA: TGTGCCAGCAGCCCAACGGGGAACACTGAAGCTTTCTTT. Its translation is CASSPTGNTEAFF. The chain couples TRBV28 to TRBJ1-1; D unresolved. The CDR3 loop spans 13 amino acids. The germline V gene has CDR1 MDHEN and CDR2 SYDVKM. The V end lost 6 bases, the J end lost 1 base, and 9 bases lay between the germline ends.